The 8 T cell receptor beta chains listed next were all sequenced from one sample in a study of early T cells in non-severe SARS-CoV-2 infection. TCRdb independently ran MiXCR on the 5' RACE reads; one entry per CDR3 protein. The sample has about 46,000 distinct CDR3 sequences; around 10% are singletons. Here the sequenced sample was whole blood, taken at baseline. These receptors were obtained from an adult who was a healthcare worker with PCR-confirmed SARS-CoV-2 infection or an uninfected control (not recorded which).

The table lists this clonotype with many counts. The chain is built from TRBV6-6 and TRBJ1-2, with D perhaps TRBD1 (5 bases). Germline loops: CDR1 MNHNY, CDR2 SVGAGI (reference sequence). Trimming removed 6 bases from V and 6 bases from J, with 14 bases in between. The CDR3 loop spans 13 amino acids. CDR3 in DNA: TGTGCCAGCAGATCCTCAGGGTCAGATGGCTACACCTTC. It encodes CASRSSGSDGYTF.

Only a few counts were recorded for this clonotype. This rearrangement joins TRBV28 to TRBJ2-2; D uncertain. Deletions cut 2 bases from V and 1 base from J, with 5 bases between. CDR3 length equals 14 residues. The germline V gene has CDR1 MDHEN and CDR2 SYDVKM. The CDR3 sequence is CASSLDGNTGELFF. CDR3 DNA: TGTGCCAGCAGTTTAGACGGGAACACCGGGGAGCTGTTTTTT.

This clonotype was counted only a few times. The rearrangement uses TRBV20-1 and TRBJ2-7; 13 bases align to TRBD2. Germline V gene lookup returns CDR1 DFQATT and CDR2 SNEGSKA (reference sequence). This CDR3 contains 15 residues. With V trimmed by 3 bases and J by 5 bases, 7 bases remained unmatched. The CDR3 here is CSASSGLAGYDEQYF. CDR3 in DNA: TGCAGTGCTAGTTCGGGACTAGCGGGATACGACGAGCAGTACTTC.

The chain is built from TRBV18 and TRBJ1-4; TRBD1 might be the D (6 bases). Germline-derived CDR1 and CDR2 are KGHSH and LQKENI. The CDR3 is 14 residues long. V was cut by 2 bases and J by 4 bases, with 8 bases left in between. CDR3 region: CASSPTGNNEKLFF. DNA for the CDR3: TGTGCCAGCTCACCAACAGGGAATAATGAAAAACTGTTTTTT.

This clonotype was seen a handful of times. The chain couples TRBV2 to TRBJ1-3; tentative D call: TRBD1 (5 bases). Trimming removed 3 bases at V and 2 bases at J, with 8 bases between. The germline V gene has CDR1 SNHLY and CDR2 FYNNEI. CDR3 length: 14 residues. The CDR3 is CASSDTGPGNTIYF. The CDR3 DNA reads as TGTGCCAGCAGTGACACAGGTCCTGGAAACACCATATATTTT.

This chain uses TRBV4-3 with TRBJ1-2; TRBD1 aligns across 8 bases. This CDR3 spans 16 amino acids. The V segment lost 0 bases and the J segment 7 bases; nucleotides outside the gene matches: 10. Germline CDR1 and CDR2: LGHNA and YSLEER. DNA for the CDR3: TGCGCCAGCAGCCAAGACCGGGACAGGCGTTTGGGTGGCTACACCTTC. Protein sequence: CASSQDRDRRLGGYTF.

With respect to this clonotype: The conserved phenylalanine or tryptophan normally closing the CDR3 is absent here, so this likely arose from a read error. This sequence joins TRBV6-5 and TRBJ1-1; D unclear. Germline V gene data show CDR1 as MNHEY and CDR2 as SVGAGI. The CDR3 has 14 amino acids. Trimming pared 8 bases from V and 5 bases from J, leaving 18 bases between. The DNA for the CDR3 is TGTGCCAGCGGTCTCCTCGGGGTGGGGACTGAAGCTTTCCTT. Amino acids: CASGLLGVGTEAFL.

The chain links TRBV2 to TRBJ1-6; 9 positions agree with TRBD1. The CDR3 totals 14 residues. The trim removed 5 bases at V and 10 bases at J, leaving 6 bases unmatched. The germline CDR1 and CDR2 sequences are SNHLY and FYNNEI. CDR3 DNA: TGTGCCAGCAGTCTCTCCGGGACAGGGTCACCCCTCCACTTT. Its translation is CASSLSGTGSPLHF.